This TCR beta chain was retrieved from a study of T cells in Graves' hyperthyroidism and ophthalmopathy. The CDR3 has 16 residues. The germline V and J ends were trimmed by 9 bases and 0 bases, with 22 bases remaining between them. Per germline, CDR1 SGHRS and CDR2 YFSETQ. Authors of the study amplified TCR beta CDR3 regions from RNA transcripts. An initial round of RT-PCR targeting the TCR CDR3 relied on the HTBI primer set. Each CDR3 protein is one row after TCRdb ran MiXCR on the multiplex PCR reads. The repertoire holds fewer than 450,000 distinct CDR3 sequences, with 17% as singletons. This chain joins TRBV5-1 and TRBJ2-7; possibly TRBD1 or TRBD2 for D (7 bases each). The receptor was derived from a woman aged 25 to 45 with Graves' hyperthyroidism that later progressed to Graves' ophthalmopathy. The material sequenced was blood. This CDR3 reads CATRTPVRGGSYEQYF. CDR3 nucleotide sequence: TGCGCCACCCGAACGCCAGTCAGGGGGGGCTCCTACGAGCAGTACTTC.